The 15 T cell receptor beta chains reported below all come from one sample, sequenced in a study of CD4 T cells in relation to SARS-CoV-2 and coronaviruses (TCRdb year 2021). Library prep was done by the immunoSEQ multiplex PCR assay. Imported from immuneACCESS, the table was reduced by TCRdb to in-frame sequences with V and J called. These copies leave out some clones; in studies compared against another copy, an unresolved V gene accounts for under half, and the cause of the remainder is not known. Here the sample has approximately 27,000 clones; roughly four fifths occur a single time. The ten largest clonotypes hold 10% to 15% of the sample. CD4+ T cells from unexposed donors were collected before the COVID-19 pandemic (2011-2018). After more than 9 days of culture, CD4+ T cells were isolated with the EasySep CD4+ T cell isolation kit. No antigen is known for these receptors. Sequenced sample: CD4+ T cells from PBMCs, cultured in vitro. Receptor source: a human donor in good health.

The chain recombines TRBV2 with TRBJ1-1; D is uncertain. V lost 7 bases to trimming and J lost 1 base, with 10 bases between them. Germline V lookup: CDR1 SNHLY, CDR2 FYNNEI. This CDR3 is 13 amino acids long. The CDR3 DNA is TGTGCCAGCATTGGAGAGTCGAACACTGAAGCTTTCTTT. Translating it yields CASIGESNTEAFF.

V is TRBV27 and J is TRBJ1-6, with D maybe TRBD1 (5 bases). CDR3 length equals 18 residues. The germline V gene has CDR1 MNHEY and CDR2 SMNVEV (reference sequence). Trimming pared 3 bases from V and 0 bases from J, leaving 15 bases between. The CDR3 sequence: CASSLAVGGSSYNSPLHF. The CDR3 DNA reads TGTGCCAGCAGTTTGGCCGTCGGGGGGAGCTCCTATAATTCACCCCTCCACTTT.

This clone was seen a handful of times. In DNA, the CDR3 is TGTGCCAGCAGCTTGGGGGCTGGGTACGAGCAGTACTTC. Its translation is CASSLGAGYEQYF. The chain uses TRBV7-3 and TRBJ2-7; D may be TRBD1 (6 bases). Germline V gives CDR1 SGHTA, CDR2 FQGTGA. V dropped 3 bases and J dropped 4 bases, with 10 bases sitting between them. The CDR3 sequence is 13 residues long.

The chain is built from TRBV6-5 and TRBJ1-2, with 7 bases that match TRBD1. With 6 bases clipped from V and 8 bases from J, the junction kept 6 bases outside the gene matches. From germline, CDR1 is MNHEY and CDR2 SVGAGI. The CDR3 runs 12 residues. The CDR3 bases are TGTGCCAGCAGAGGCAGGGGGGAAGGCTACACCTTC. Translation: CASRGRGEGYTF.

V is TRBV2 and J is TRBJ2-3, with TRBD1 identical over 12 bases. The germline V gene has CDR1 SNHLY and CDR2 FYNNEI. The V segment lost 5 bases and the J segment 3 bases; nucleotides outside the gene matches: 3. The CDR3 is 15 amino acids. The CDR3 loop is CASSRDRGRTDTQYF. CDR3 sequence (DNA): TGTGCCAGCAGTCGGGACAGGGGGCGAACAGATACGCAGTATTTT.

This sequence joins TRBV19 and TRBJ1-2; 9 nucleotides match TRBD1. This CDR3 spans 13 amino acids. Germline V gene data show CDR1 as LNHDA and CDR2 as SQIVND (reference sequence). V was clipped by 5 bases and J by 6 bases; unmatched bases: 4. This CDR3 reads CASSVQGADGYTF. The CDR3 DNA reads as TGTGCCAGTAGTGTACAGGGGGCTGATGGCTACACCTTC. The variable domain in full, completed from reference TRBV19 and TRBJ1-2, reads DGGITQSPKYLFRKEGQNVTLSCEQNLNHDAMYWYRQDPGQGLRLIYYSQIVNDFQKGDIAEGYSVSREKKESFPLTVTSAQKNPTAFYLCASSVQGADGYTFGSGTRLTVV.

The chain recombines TRBV19 with TRBJ2-7; no definite D call. The V and J ends lost 5 bases and 6 bases respectively, with 26 bases between them. The CDR3 contains 17 residues. Germline V lookup: CDR1 LNHDA, CDR2 SQIVND (reference sequence). DNA of the CDR3: TGTGCCAGTAGTTCCCGGACGACGGCCGGATTCCCCGGCGAGCAGTACTTC. Translated: CASSSRTTAGFPGEQYF.

DNA of the CDR3: TGTGCCAGCAATCAACAGGGGGGAAGTGAGACCCAGTACTTC. Translating gives CASNQQGGSETQYF. This sequence joins TRBV6-5 and TRBJ2-5; 8 positions agree with TRBD1. Germline V gene data show CDR1 as MNHEY and CDR2 as SVGAGI. J gave up 5 bases and V 7 bases, and 9 bases lay outside the gene matches. The CDR3 consists of 14 residues.

This chain uses TRBV23-1 with TRBJ1-2; TRBD1 is a possible D gene (6 bases). TRBV23-1 falls under the ORF class, with uncertain function. The CDR3 is made up of 17 amino acids. Trimming stripped 6 bases from V and 3 bases from J, with 23 bases between. The CDR3, as DNA: TGCGCCAGCAGGGGGGGGGAAGGGGGGATCTTGGACTATGGCTACACCTTC. Amino acid sequence: CASRGGEGGILDYGYTF.

The V and J genes are TRBV3-1 (or the pseudogene TRBV3-2) and TRBJ2-5; D possibly corresponds to TRBD1 (6 bases). The germline CDR1 and CDR2 sequences are LGHDT and YNNKEL (reference sequence). The CDR3 contains 14 residues. The ends were cut back, 2 bases at V and 2 bases at J, with 9 bases in the middle. CDR3 in amino acids: CASSQPGQQETQYF. The CDR3 region has the DNA TGTGCCAGCAGCCAACCCGGACAGCAAGAGACCCAGTACTTC.

J is TRBJ2-1 and V is TRBV9; 11 bases align to TRBD2. With V trimmed by 0 bases and J by 13 bases, 3 bases remained unmatched. The length of the CDR3 is 13 residues. CDR1 and CDR2 (germline): SGDLS, YYNGEE. The CDR3, as DNA: TGTGCCAGCAGCGTAGAGACTAGCGGGGCTCAGTTCTTC. It yields the protein CASSVETSGAQFF.

The chain recombines TRBV7-2 with TRBJ2-1; possibly TRBD1 or TRBD2 for D (6 bases each). CDR3 length: 14 amino acids. Between the trimmed V and J ends, which lost 10 bases and 0 bases, there was a span of 13 bases. Germline assignment: CDR1 SGHTA and CDR2 FQGNSA. CDR3 DNA: TGTGCCACCTCCGGGGGCAGCTCCTACAATGAGCAGTTCTTC. It yields the protein CATSGGSSYNEQFF.

This clone was found a few times. The V call is TRBV19, the J call TRBJ2-3; TRBD2 aligns across 9 bases. Unmatched junction bases numbered 5, after V lost 7 bases and J lost 3 bases. Germline V lookup: CDR1 LNHDA, CDR2 SQIVND (reference sequence). The CDR3 consists of 14 residues. Here the CDR3 reads CASTMTSGTDTQYF. In nucleotides, the CDR3 is TGTGCCAGTACCATGACTAGCGGAACAGATACGCAGTATTTT.

The chain uses TRBV7-2 and TRBJ1-5; D possibly corresponds to TRBD1 (6 bases). Germline CDR1 and CDR2: SGHTA and FQGNSA. There are 16 residues in the CDR3. The ends were cut back, 5 bases at V and 6 bases at J, with 20 bases in the middle. In DNA form, the CDR3 reads TGTGCCAGCAGCCCTGGGGGATTCGGGGGCGCTCAGCCCCAGCATTTT. It encodes CASSPGGFGGAQPQHF.

This chain uses TRBV5-4 with TRBJ2-6; D is possibly TRBD2 (7 bases). V gave up 0 bases and J gave up 6 bases, with 13 bases separating them. The CDR3 covers 16 residues. Germline CDR1 SGHNT, CDR2 YYREEE (reference sequence). CDR3 in amino acids: CASSLAAGAEANVLTF. In DNA form, the CDR3 reads TGTGCCAGCAGCTTGGCGGCGGGGGCGGAGGCCAACGTCCTGACTTTC.